The 21 T cell receptor beta chains reported below all come from one sample, sequenced in a study of OX40 agonist ivuxolimab in advanced cancers. The repertoire was sequenced with immunoSEQ multiplex PCR; TCRdb's copy has only in-frame clones and lacks some. The sample has 60,000 or so clones; nearly 90% are singletons. The specimen comprised CD4+ or CD8+ T cells sorted from blood, sampled in a trial of the OX40 agonist ivuxolimab. The receptors shown here come from an adult with an advanced solid tumor such as melanoma, head and neck, liver or kidney cancer.

This chain joins TRBV5-4 and TRBJ2-7; a weak D match, TRBD1 (6 bases). Trimming left V 4 bases short and J 3 bases short, with 14 bases between. Germline assignment: CDR1 SGHNT and CDR2 YYREEE (reference sequence). The length of the CDR3 is 14 residues. DNA of the CDR3: TGTGCCAGCAGCCTAGACACAGGGAGCTACGAGCAGTACTTC. Translating gives CASSLDTGSYEQYF.

This clone appeared once. J is TRBJ1-1 and V is TRBV5-4; 12 bases are a match to TRBD1. This CDR3 region has 16 residues. Germline V gives CDR1 SGHNT, CDR2 YYREEE (reference sequence). J lost 8 bases, V lost 4 bases, and 12 bases had no gene match. The chain's CDR3 is CASSHRDRGPELEAFF. CDR3 in DNA: TGTGCCAGCAGCCACCGGGACAGGGGGCCGGAATTAGAAGCTTTCTTT.

The rearrangement links TRBV6-1 to TRBJ1-1; 8 nucleotides line up with TRBD1. CDR3 length equals 15 residues. Per the germline V gene, CDR1 is MNHNS and CDR2 is SASEGT. The V segment lost 1 base and the J segment 0 bases; nucleotides outside the gene matches: 1. The CDR3 protein is CASSEGTGMNTEAFF. The CDR3 nucleotides are TGTGCCAGCAGTGAAGGGACAGGGATGAACACTGAAGCTTTCTTT.

This chain uses TRBV27 with TRBJ2-7; TRBD2 matches at 7 bases. This CDR3 has 14 amino acids. Germline loops: CDR1 MNHEY, CDR2 SMNVEV (reference sequence). J was trimmed by 5 bases and V by 3 bases; bases with no gene match: 7. The DNA of the CDR3 is TGTGCCAGCAGTTTCGGGGGGTTTGGGAACGAGCAGTACTTC. Translating it yields CASSFGGFGNEQYF.

The CDR3 sequence: CASRESGSEQYF. The CDR3, as DNA: TGTGCCAGCAGGGAATCAGGGAGCGAGCAGTACTTC. The chain recombines TRBV27 with TRBJ2-7; D tentatively fits TRBD1 or TRBD2 (5 bases each). The germline V gene has CDR1 MNHEY and CDR2 SMNVEV (reference sequence). Trimming took 6 bases from V and 6 from J, leaving 12 bases between them. The CDR3 is made up of 12 amino acids.

V gene TRBV5-1 combines with J gene TRBJ2-7; 9 nucleotides align to TRBD1. The CDR3 is made up of 15 amino acids. V lost 4 bases, J lost 3 bases, and 8 bases stayed unmatched. CDR1 is SGHRS and CDR2 is YFSETQ in the germline V gene. CDR3 DNA sequence: TGCGCCAGCAGCGGGGGACAGGGTCTAAACTACGAGCAGTACTTC. Translated, it gives CASSGGQGLNYEQYF.

The V gene is TRBV5-1, the J gene TRBJ2-3; tentatively, D is TRBD2 (5 bases). The CDR3 consists of 14 residues. The germline V gene has CDR1 SGHRS and CDR2 YFSETQ. Trimming took off 0 bases at V and 5 bases at J, with 10 bases between the two ends. The CDR3 DNA reads as TGCGCCAGCAGCTTGGCTCTAGCTATAGATACGCAGTATTTT. This codes for CASSLALAIDTQYF. Full variable domain (missing parts from reference TRBV5-1 and TRBJ2-3): KAGVTQTPRYLIKTRGQQVTLSCSPISGHRSVSWYQQTPGQGLQFLFEYFSETQRNKGNFPGRFSGRQFSNSRSEMNVSTLELGDSALYLCASSLALAIDTQYFGPGTRLTVL.

Concerning this clone: This may arise from a read error, as a much more abundant clone is one base away. The conserved phenylalanine or tryptophan is not found at the CDR3 terminus, so this likely reflects a read error. The chain links TRBV5-1 to TRBJ2-7; 10 bases line up with TRBD2. Germline CDR1 reads SGHRS; CDR2 reads YFSETQ. The CDR3 has 13 residues. The ends lost 4 bases at V and 7 bases at J; junction bases unmatched: 5. CDR3 DNA: TGCGCCAGCAGCCTAGGGACTAGCGAGGAGCAGTACCTC. It is translated as CASSLGTSEEQYL.

The rearrangement uses TRBV4-1 and TRBJ1-4, with TRBD1 as a possible D gene (5 bases). The length of the CDR3 is 16 residues. The V gene lost 4 bases and the J gene lost 1 base, with 13 bases spanning the gap. From germline, CDR1 is MGHRA and CDR2 YSYEKL. CDR3 nucleotide sequence: TGCGCCAGCAGCCTCAGGGCGGGGGGAACTAATGAAAAACTGTTTTTT. Amino acid sequence: CASSLRAGGTNEKLFF.

This clone was detected a few times. The chain carries TRBV10-3 and TRBJ1-1, with a weak D call TRBD1 (6 bases). Trimming took 4 bases from V and 4 from J, leaving 10 bases between them. The germline V gene has CDR1 ENHRY and CDR2 SYGVKD. This CDR3 spans 13 amino acids. CDR3 residues: CAISGGQVTEAFF. CDR3 coding DNA: TGTGCCATCAGTGGGGGACAAGTCACTGAAGCTTTCTTT.

The rearrangement links TRBV5-6 to TRBJ2-7, with D tentatively TRBD1 (6 bases). Germline V gene sequence: CDR1 SGHDT, CDR2 YYEEEE. This CDR3 is built from 15 residues. V was trimmed by 5 bases and J by 4 bases, leaving 19 bases between them. The CDR3 bases are TGTGCCAGCAGTCGGCCGGGCAGGGGAGAATACGAGCAGTACTTC. It translates to CASSRPGRGEYEQYF. Full variable domain (outside the CDR3, taken from reference TRBV5-6 and TRBJ2-7): DAGVTQSPTHLIKTRGQQVTLRCSPKSGHDTVSWYQQALGQGPQFIFQYYEEEERQRGNFPDRFSGHQFPNYSSELNVNALLLGDSALYLCASSRPGRGEYEQYFGPGTRLTVT.

The rearrangement joins TRBV29-1 to TRBJ1-5, with 7 bases identical to TRBD1. The CDR3 contains 13 residues. J lost 9 bases, V lost 7 bases, and 12 bases had no gene match. Germline lookup yields CDR1 SQVTM and CDR2 ANQGSEA. The CDR3 DNA follows: TGCAGCGCGGTGGGTCAGGGGGATGGGCCCCAGCATTTT. This translates into CSAVGQGDGPQHF.

The rearrangement joins TRBV28 to TRBJ1-1; 8 bases line up with TRBD1. V trimming: 5 bases; J trimming: 7 bases; junction bases outside the gene matches: 9. The CDR3 extends over 14 amino acids. CDR1 is MDHEN and CDR2 is SYDVKM in the germline V gene. The CDR3 sequence: CASSTTGEDLEAFF. CDR3 nucleotide sequence: TGTGCCAGCAGTACGACAGGGGAAGACCTTGAAGCTTTCTTT.

The chain recombines TRBV6-5 with TRBJ1-2; 8 bases are a match to TRBD1. Per germline, CDR1 MNHEY and CDR2 SVGAGI. The CDR3 spans 11 residues. With 6 bases clipped from V and 7 bases from J, the junction kept 1 base outside the gene matches. The CDR3 protein is CASRGTGGYTF. DNA for the CDR3: TGTGCCAGCAGGGGGACAGGTGGCTACACCTTC.

This sequence joins TRBV27 and TRBJ1-5, with unresolved D. Germline loops: CDR1 MNHEY, CDR2 SMNVEV (reference sequence). This CDR3 region has 12 residues. V lost 2 bases and J lost 6, with 5 bases in between. The CDR3 loop is CASSLLRQPQHF. CDR3 nucleotide sequence: TGTGCCAGCAGTTTACTTCGTCAGCCCCAGCATTTT.

The V gene is TRBV7-3, the J gene TRBJ2-1; 8 nucleotides agree with TRBD2. This CDR3 is built from 17 residues. CDR1 SGHTA and CDR2 FQGTGA come from the germline V gene. Trimming at V came to 6 bases and at J to 8 bases, leaving 18 bases not matched to a gene. The CDR3 protein is CASRPDNRGGPIDEQFF. The DNA for the CDR3 is TGTGCCAGCAGACCAGACAACCGCGGGGGGCCTATCGATGAGCAGTTCTTC.

This rearrangement joins TRBV29-1 to TRBJ1-1; maybe TRBD1 (5 bases). Germline-derived CDR1 and CDR2 are SQVTM and ANQGSEA. This CDR3 is built from 13 residues. V lost 3 bases and J 4 bases, leaving 12 bases between the germline ends. The CDR3 sequence is CSVEFAGLTEAFF. DNA of the CDR3: TGCAGCGTTGAGTTTGCGGGACTCACTGAAGCTTTCTTT. Supplemented by reference TRBV29-1 and TRBJ1-1, the full variable domain reads SAVISQKPSRDICQRGTSLTIQCQVDSQVTMMFWYRQQPGQSLTLIATANQGSEATYESGFVIDKFPISRPNLTFSTLTVSNMSPEDSSIYLCSVEFAGLTEAFFGQGTRLTVV.

The chain uses TRBV10-2 and TRBJ2-7; the D is unclear. Germline-derived CDR1 and CDR2 are WSHSY and SAAADI. V lost 3 bases to trimming and J lost 2 bases, with 8 bases between them. The CDR3 totals 13 residues. The chain's CDR3 is CASSEGLTYEQYF. In nucleotides, the CDR3 is TGCGCCAGCAGTGAAGGGCTAACCTACGAGCAGTACTTC.

The V and J genes are TRBV27 and TRBJ2-1; 9 bases agree with TRBD2. The germline gives CDR1 MNHEY, CDR2 SMNVEV (reference sequence). Unmatched junction bases numbered 8, after V lost 5 bases and J lost 9 bases. The CDR3 spans 14 residues. CDR3 protein: CASSPSGLAPEQFF. CDR3 bases: TGTGCCAGCAGTCCCTCCGGACTAGCGCCTGAGCAGTTCTTC.

This clone appeared a single time. The rearrangement uses TRBV27 and TRBJ2-3; D uncertain. Germline CDR1 MNHEY, CDR2 SMNVEV (reference sequence). V dropped 4 bases and J dropped 2 bases, with 10 bases sitting between them. The CDR3 covers 14 residues. This CDR3 reads CASSSRLATDTQYF. In DNA, the CDR3 is TGTGCCAGCAGTTCCCGGTTGGCCACAGATACGCAGTATTTT.

DNA for the CDR3: TGTGCCAGCAGCCCGACCCTCCTCACAGATACGCAGTATTTT. It specifies CASSPTLLTDTQYF. V and J are TRBV7-9 and TRBJ2-3; D gene unclear. The V gene's germline CDR1 is SEHNR and CDR2 FQNEAQ (reference sequence). V lost 5 bases and J lost 2, with 11 bases in between. The length of the CDR3 is 14 residues.